The 20 T cell receptor beta chains in this list originate from one sample, sequenced in a study of blood T cell repertoires in COVID-19. Produced via immunoSEQ multiplex PCR; TCRdb's table is partial and in-frame only. The sample has about 170,000 clones, over 75% seen once. The sample consisted of PBMCs or T cells enriched from blood (not recorded which). The source of these receptors is a woman aged 50 to 60 who had recovered from COVID-19.

This chain uses TRBV5-1 with TRBJ2-5; 11 bases agree with TRBD1. The CDR3 sequence is 15 residues long. J gave up 4 bases and V 6 bases, and 8 bases lay outside the gene matches. Looked up from germline, CDR1 is SGHRS and CDR2 is YFSETQ. The CDR3 spells CASTPGQGVGETQYF. CDR3 coding DNA: TGCGCCAGCACCCCGGGACAGGGGGTTGGAGAGACCCAGTACTTC. Using reference TRBV5-1 and TRBJ2-5 for the parts outside the CDR3, the full variable domain is KAGVTQTPRYLIKTRGQQVTLSCSPISGHRSVSWYQQTPGQGLQFLFEYFSETQRNKGNFPGRFSGRQFSNSRSEMNVSTLELGDSALYLCASTPGQGVGETQYFGPGTRLLVL.

The chain has TRBV15 and TRBJ2-3, with 9 bases fitting TRBD2. Germline V gene lookup returns CDR1 LNHNV and CDR2 YYDKDF (reference sequence). The CDR3 consists of 15 residues. V shed 4 bases, J shed 0 bases, and the junction held 2 bases outside the gene matches. The DNA for the CDR3 is TGTGCCACCAGCACTAGCGGGACGAGCACAGATACGCAGTATTTT. This gives the protein CATSTSGTSTDTQYF.

This clone was seen a few times. This chain uses TRBV3-1 (or the pseudogene TRBV3-2) with TRBJ2-2; D is uncertain. V dropped 2 bases and J dropped 8 bases, with 9 bases sitting between them. CDR1 and CDR2 (germline): LGHDT, YNNKEL (reference sequence). This CDR3 has 13 amino acids. The CDR3 nucleotides read TGTGCCAGCAGCCAAAGTGCTACTGGGGAGCTGTTTTTT. As protein: CASSQSATGELFF.

V usage is TRBV27 and J usage is TRBJ2-7, with 7 bases that match TRBD2. J lost 3 bases, V lost 4 bases, and 9 bases had no gene match. CDR3 length: 15 residues. Germline V gene sequence: CDR1 MNHEY, CDR2 SMNVEV (reference sequence). In DNA, the CDR3 is TGTGCCAGCAGTTCCGAGCGGGACCCTCTCTACGAGCAGTACTTC. Encoded protein: CASSSERDPLYEQYF.

The chain joins TRBV14 to TRBJ1-5; TRBD1 agrees at 10 bases. V was pared by 1 base and J by 5 bases, with 2 bases of the junction left unmatched. The germline V gene encodes CDR1 SGHDN and CDR2 FVKESK. The CDR3 loop spans 15 amino acids. The CDR3 protein is CASSQGGQGDQPQHF. CDR3 DNA sequence: TGTGCCAGCAGCCAAGGCGGACAGGGGGATCAGCCCCAGCATTTT.

This rearrangement joins TRBV6-6 to TRBJ1-6; the match to TRBD1 covers 8 bases. V was clipped by 8 bases and J by 3 bases; unmatched bases: 3. This CDR3 has 14 amino acids. Germline V gene sequence: CDR1 MNHNY, CDR2 SVGAGI (reference sequence). This chain's CDR3 is CASVTGDYNSPLHF. CDR3 bases: TGTGCCAGCGTGACAGGGGACTATAATTCACCCCTCCACTTT.

The chain couples TRBV2 to TRBJ1-1; possibly TRBD1 for D (5 bases). Germline V gene sequence: CDR1 SNHLY, CDR2 FYNNEI. The CDR3 totals 14 residues. V lost 8 bases, J lost 0 bases, and 13 bases lay in between. Here the CDR3 reads CASQQRGMNTEAFF. The CDR3 coding sequence is TGTGCCAGCCAGCAGCGGGGCATGAACACTGAAGCTTTCTTT.

J is TRBJ2-7 and V is TRBV4-1; TRBD2 agrees at 12 bases. The CDR3 extends over 15 amino acids. J lost 2 bases, V lost 5 bases, and 4 bases had no gene match. Germline CDR1 and CDR2: MGHRA and YSYEKL. CDR3 sequence: CASSGGLAGTYEQYF. For the CDR3, the DNA is TGCGCCAGCAGCGGGGGACTAGCGGGTACCTACGAGCAGTACTTC.

The chain has TRBV6-6 and TRBJ1-2; 9 nucleotides line up with TRBD1. After removal of 5 bases from V and 6 bases from J, the junction contained 13 bases not matched to a gene. The CDR3 is 16 residues long. CDR1 is MNHNY, CDR2 SVGAGI, per germline (reference sequence). The DNA of the CDR3 is TGTGCCAGCAGTCCAATTGGCCCCGGGACAGGGAATGGCTACACCTTC. This codes for CASSPIGPGTGNGYTF.

The chain is built from TRBV7-9 and TRBJ2-7; possible D gene TRBD2, 5 bases. Germline V CDR1 and CDR2: SEHNR, FQNEAQ (reference sequence). This CDR3 is 15 amino acids long. V was trimmed by 4 bases and J by 3 bases, leaving 16 bases between them. This CDR3 is CASSSSERRSYEQYF. CDR3 DNA sequence: TGTGCCAGCAGCTCGTCCGAGCGGAGAAGCTACGAGCAGTACTTC.

The chain uses TRBV19 and TRBJ1-5; D may be TRBD1 (5 bases). The germline V and J ends were trimmed by 5 bases and 0 bases, with 8 bases remaining between them. CDR1 and CDR2 (germline): LNHDA, SQIVND (reference sequence). The CDR3 loop spans 14 amino acids. The CDR3 reads CASSWGGSNQPQHF. In DNA, the CDR3 is TGTGCCAGTAGTTGGGGGGGTAGCAATCAGCCCCAGCATTTT.

The chain uses TRBV3-1 (or the pseudogene TRBV3-2) and TRBJ2-3, with 15 bases identical to TRBD2. The trim removed 4 bases at V and 2 bases at J, leaving 10 bases unmatched. Looked up from germline, CDR1 is LGHDT and CDR2 is YNNKEL (reference sequence). The CDR3 extends over 19 amino acids. CDR3 nucleotides: TGTGCCAGCAGCCCCTTGCCGGGACTAGCGGGAGGCAACACAGATACGCAGTATTTT. Amino acids: CASSPLPGLAGGNTDTQYF.

The V gene is TRBV2, the J gene TRBJ1-6, with 10 bases lining up with TRBD1. The CDR3 runs 14 residues. CDR1 is SNHLY, CDR2 FYNNEI, per germline. The J segment lost 10 bases and the V segment lost 7 bases, leaving 7 bases of the junction unmatched. CDR3 sequence reads: CASNEGTGDSPLHF. The CDR3 coding sequence is TGTGCCAGCAACGAGGGGACAGGGGACTCACCCCTCCACTTT.

The V and J genes are TRBV7-2 and TRBJ2-3; TRBD1 might be the D (5 bases). V lost 5 bases and J 6 bases, leaving 12 bases between the germline ends. Germline V CDR1 and CDR2: SGHTA, FQGNSA. This CDR3 comprises 13 residues. Here the CDR3 DNA reads TGTGCCAGCAGCACTAACCAGGGTGATACGCAGTATTTT. It translates to CASSTNQGDTQYF.

The chain employs TRBV28 and TRBJ2-7, with 11 bases aligning to TRBD1. The CDR3 is 14 amino acids. The J segment lost 1 base and the V segment lost 10 bases, leaving 6 bases of the junction unmatched. The V gene's germline CDR1 is MDHEN and CDR2 SYDVKM. The CDR3 loop is CATDGTGGSYEQYF. The CDR3 DNA reads TGTGCCACCGATGGGACAGGGGGTTCCTACGAGCAGTACTTC.

V is TRBV14 and J is TRBJ2-1; 15 bases align to TRBD2. Germline assignment: CDR1 SGHDN and CDR2 FVKESK. After removal of 4 bases from V and 9 bases from J, the junction contained 1 base not matched to a gene. This CDR3 spans 14 amino acids. Written as DNA, the CDR3 is TGTGCCAGCAGCCCGGGACTAGCGGGAGGTGAGCAGTTCTTC. It is translated as CASSPGLAGGEQFF.

The rearrangement joins TRBV24-1 to TRBJ1-5; TRBD1 aligns across 8 bases. The J segment lost 6 bases and the V segment lost 1 base, leaving 10 bases of the junction unmatched. The CDR3 totals 17 residues. Per the germline V gene, CDR1 is KGHDR and CDR2 is SFDVKD. CDR3 nucleotides: TGTGCCACCAGTGATTTTCCAGAGTCACAGGGGGGTCAGCCCCAGCATTTT. This gives the protein CATSDFPESQGGQPQHF.

The chain couples TRBV6-5 to TRBJ1-2; TRBD1 aligns across 8 bases. V was clipped by 5 bases and J by 4 bases; unmatched bases: 6. The CDR3 runs 14 residues. The germline CDR1 and CDR2 sequences are MNHEY and SVGAGI. The CDR3 DNA is TGTGCCAGCAGTCGTCGGACAGGGAGCTATGGCTACACCTTC. It is translated as CASSRRTGSYGYTF.

The chain has TRBV10-2 and TRBJ2-3; 12 nucleotides agree with TRBD2. The trim removed 10 bases at V and 2 bases at J, leaving 19 bases unmatched. This CDR3 has 19 amino acids. Germline CDR1 WSHSY, CDR2 SAAADI. CDR3: CATRKTDRRTSGTTDTQYF. The DNA of the CDR3 is TGCGCCACTCGGAAAACGGACCGAAGGACTAGCGGGACCACAGATACGCAGTATTTT.

V gene TRBV13 combines with J gene TRBJ1-2; TRBD1 is a possible D gene (5 bases). The V gene's germline CDR1 is PRHDT and CDR2 FYEKMQ (reference sequence). The CDR3 loop spans 14 amino acids. The V and J ends lost 4 bases and 2 bases respectively, with 11 bases between them. The CDR3 loop reads CASSSGLQNYGYTF. CDR3 nucleotides: TGTGCCAGCAGCTCGGGACTGCAGAACTATGGCTACACCTTC.